The 15 T cell receptor beta chains below come from one sample, sequenced in a study of CD8 T cells in Susac syndrome. Random hexamers served to reverse transcribe roughly 0.45 to 1 ug RNA. Using its own MiXCR run on the immunoSEQ multiplex PCR reads, TCRdb lists one record per CDR3 protein. Here the sample spans approximately 100,000 distinct CDR3 sequences, 80% to 95% being singletons. The specimen was CD4+ T cells from PBMCs. The origin of the receptors is a human donor in good health.

The chain combines TRBV5-6 with TRBJ1-6; D is possibly TRBD1 (5 bases). The CDR3 contains 15 residues. Germline V CDR1 and CDR2: SGHDT, YYEEEE. V was cut by 2 bases and J by 4 bases, with 10 bases left in between. The CDR3 DNA sequence: TGTGCCAGCAGCTTCAGTGGGGGGTATAATTCACCCCTCCACTTT. It yields the protein CASSFSGGYNSPLHF. Together with reference TRBV5-6 and TRBJ1-6, the CDR3 gives the full variable domain: DAGVTQSPTHLIKTRGQQVTLRCSPKSGHDTVSWYQQALGQGPQFIFQYYEEEERQRGNFPDRFSGHQFPNYSSELNVNALLLGDSALYLCASSFSGGYNSPLHFGNGTRLTVT.

This sequence joins TRBV6-2 or TRBV6-3 and TRBJ2-7; D perhaps matches TRBD1 (6 bases). The CDR3 has 14 amino acids. V lost 9 bases and J lost 2, with 17 bases in between. Germline loops: CDR1 MNHEY, CDR2 SVGEGT. Here the CDR3 reads CASHQAWTAYEQYF. The CDR3 DNA is TGTGCCAGTCATCAAGCCTGGACAGCCTACGAGCAGTACTTC.

The rearrangement uses TRBV19 and TRBJ2-7; D might be TRBD1 (6 bases). The V gene lost 5 bases and the J gene lost 6 bases, with 17 bases spanning the gap. The germline V gene has CDR1 LNHDA and CDR2 SQIVND (reference sequence). CDR3 length: 14 residues. CDR3 in DNA: TGTGCCAGTAGTCCGCCAGGGGAGTTGGGCGAGCAGTACTTC. Translation: CASSPPGELGEQYF. Supplemented by reference TRBV19 and TRBJ2-7, the full variable domain reads DGGITQSPKYLFRKEGQNVTLSCEQNLNHDAMYWYRQDPGQGLRLIYYSQIVNDFQKGDIAEGYSVSREKKESFPLTVTSAQKNPTAFYLCASSPPGELGEQYFGPGTRLTVT.

The chain combines TRBV30 with TRBJ2-6, with TRBD2 identical over 14 bases. V dropped 2 bases and J dropped 0; count of bases not matched to a gene: 6. The CDR3 has 19 amino acids. The germline V gene has CDR1 GTSNPN and CDR2 SVGIG (reference sequence). The CDR3 sequence: CAWSRGTSGSGSGANVLTF. The CDR3 nucleotides read TGTGCCTGGAGTAGGGGGACTAGCGGGAGCGGCTCTGGGGCCAACGTCCTGACTTTC.

V and J are TRBV7-2 and TRBJ1-4; the D is unclear. V shed 0 bases and J shed 13 bases, with 12 bases lying between them. Germline loops: CDR1 SGHTA, CDR2 FQGNSA. The CDR3 loop spans 13 amino acids. The CDR3 nucleotides are TGTGCCAGCAGCTTAGCTGACGGGGATCCACTGTTTTTT. Its protein is CASSLADGDPLFF.

This clonotype was counted once. The chain is built from TRBV19 and TRBJ1-1; TRBD1 might be the D (5 bases). The V and J ends lost 8 bases and 1 base respectively, with 11 bases between them. The CDR3 length is 13 residues. Germline assignment: CDR1 LNHDA and CDR2 SQIVND (reference sequence). The DNA of the CDR3 is TGTGCCAGTGGGAAGGGGCCGAACACTGAAGCTTTCTTT. Translated: CASGKGPNTEAFF.

This clonotype has just one count. V is TRBV2 and J is TRBJ2-5, with D unclear. This CDR3 is built from 15 residues. Germline CDR1 and CDR2: SNHLY and FYNNEI. V was shortened by 6 bases and J by 5 bases, with 19 bases between the two germline ends. The CDR3 DNA reads as TGTGCCAGCAGACCCCGGGCCGACGGTGGGGAGACCCAGTACTTC. This encodes CASRPRADGGETQYF.

The chain carries TRBV19 and TRBJ1-4; D may be TRBD1 (5 bases). Looked up from germline, CDR1 is LNHDA and CDR2 is SQIVND (reference sequence). The V and J ends lost 2 bases and 7 bases respectively, with 11 bases between them. The CDR3 is made up of 14 amino acids. The CDR3 sequence is CASSIQGAGEKLFF. CDR3 DNA: TGTGCCAGTAGTATACAAGGGGCTGGTGAAAAACTGTTTTTT.

This rearrangement joins TRBV20-1 to TRBJ2-7; the match to TRBD1 covers 7 bases. J was trimmed by 1 base and V by 5 bases; bases with no gene match: 11. Germline CDR1 is DFQATT and CDR2 is SNEGSKA (reference sequence). This CDR3 comprises 15 residues. The DNA for the CDR3 is TGCAGTGCTCGAAAGCGACAGGGTAGTTCCTACGAGCAGTACTTC. Protein sequence: CSARKRQGSSYEQYF.

The rearrangement joins TRBV19 to TRBJ2-5; D may be TRBD2 (5 bases). CDR1 and CDR2 from the germline V gene are LNHDA and SQIVND (reference sequence). The germline V and J ends were trimmed by 6 bases and 2 bases, with 10 bases remaining between them. This CDR3 comprises 13 residues. Written as DNA, the CDR3 is TGTGCCAGTAGCGAACTAGTACAAGAGACCCAGTACTTC. Translation: CASSELVQETQYF. Looking up the rest from reference TRBV19 and TRBJ2-5 gives the full variable domain: DGGITQSPKYLFRKEGQNVTLSCEQNLNHDAMYWYRQDPGQGLRLIYYSQIVNDFQKGDIAEGYSVSREKKESFPLTVTSAQKNPTAFYLCASSELVQETQYFGPGTRLLVL.

This clonotype was detected a few times. V usage is TRBV6-6 and J usage is TRBJ2-5; 8 nucleotides match TRBD1. The CDR3 runs to 15 residues. Losses at the gene ends were 8 bases for V and 5 bases for J; bases not matched to a gene: 13. Germline V gene sequence: CDR1 MNHNY, CDR2 SVGAGI (reference sequence). The DNA for the CDR3 is TGTGCCAGCTCCTCCCGGGGACAGGTGGGGGAGACCCAGTACTTC. It yields the protein CASSSRGQVGETQYF.

This clonotype was recorded a few times. V usage is TRBV7-2 and J usage is TRBJ2-7; D gene ambiguous. The CDR3 extends over 11 amino acids. Germline V gene sequence: CDR1 SGHTA, CDR2 FQGNSA. Trimming removed 1 base from V and 3 bases from J, with 1 base in between. The CDR3: CASSLVYEQYF. The DNA of the CDR3 is TGTGCCAGCAGCTTAGTCTACGAGCAGTACTTC. Together with reference TRBV7-2 and TRBJ2-7, the CDR3 gives the full variable domain: GAGVSQSPSNKVTEKGKDVELRCDPISGHTALYWYRQSLGQGLEFLIYFQGNSAPDKSGLPSDRFSAERTGGSVSTLTIQRTQQEDSAVYLCASSLVYEQYFGPGTRLTVT.

This rearrangement joins TRBV2 to TRBJ2-3, with no clear D. The CDR3 totals 14 residues. V lost 6 bases and J lost 0, with 10 bases in between. Germline assignment: CDR1 SNHLY and CDR2 FYNNEI. CDR3 loop: CASSRGRSTDTQYF. The CDR3 region has the DNA TGTGCCAGCAGCCGTGGACGGAGCACAGATACGCAGTATTTT.

The CDR3 DNA reads as TGTGCCAGCAGCATCAGGGGTAGCTCCTACAATGAGCAGTTCTTC. Encoded protein: CASSIRGSSYNEQFF. The chain employs TRBV5-4 and TRBJ2-1; D might be TRBD1 (6 bases). V gave up 4 bases and J gave up 0 bases, with 11 bases separating them. Germline CDR1 reads SGHNT; CDR2 reads YYREEE (reference sequence). CDR3 length: 15 residues.

The V call is TRBV12-3 or TRBV12-4, the J call TRBJ1-5; perhaps TRBD1 as D (6 bases). This CDR3 is built from 13 residues. The ends were cut back, 9 bases at V and 2 bases at J, with 11 bases in the middle. CDR3 residues: CASRGSGNQPQHF. CDR3 nucleotide sequence: TGTGCCAGTAGGGGGTCCGGCAATCAGCCCCAGCATTTT.